The entry below gives a single TCR beta chain sequence along with its context. Donors had localized lung adenocarcinoma, a non-small cell lung cancer. The data originate from a study of CD4 and CD8 cells across lung adenocarcinoma regions. Via MiXCR, TCRdb re-called the PCR reads, giving one row per CDR3 protein. This sample has 5,700 or so distinct CDR3 sequences, with around two thirds found just once. This CDR3 is 20 amino acids long. Germline loops: CDR1 SGHTA, CDR2 FQGNSA. With 1 base clipped from V and 0 bases from J, the junction kept 14 bases outside the gene matches. The chain employs TRBV7-2 and TRBJ1-3; 8 positions agree with TRBD1. Sequencing input: CD4+ T cells from the center of a lung tumor. This receptor was obtained from a female donor with lung adenocarcinoma. The CD4 and CD8 labels of this study may be unreliable. As DNA, the CDR3 is TGTGCCAGCAGCTTAGTTTGGACTTCGGGGACAGGCTACTCTGGAAACACCATATATTTT. Encoded protein: CASSLVWTSGTGYSGNTIYF.